This T cell receptor beta chain is from a study of blood T cell repertoires in COVID-19. Study-wide context: The United States, Italy and Spain supplied acute and convalescent COVID-19 samples. Sample material is recorded as cDNA or gDNA derived from T cells, B-cell-depleted T cells, or PBMCs.

Trimming shortened V by 7 bases and J by 5 bases, and 11 bases separated the two germline ends. The CDR3 has 12 amino acids. The V gene's germline CDR1 is SNHLY and CDR2 FYNNEI. Under the authors' procedure: Cell counts per sample came from amplifying reference gene primers. Profiled with immunoSEQ multiplex PCR; TCRdb holds only in-frame clones, not every one. The V and J calls and clone size were taken over from that table, and D and trimming were inferred from the DNA. The top ten hold around 2.3% of the sample, which has over 75,000 clones, 75% to 95% seen once. The clonotype was recovered from a human donor with active COVID-19. The donor label of this sample is uncertain. Sequenced sample: peripheral blood. The chain couples TRBV2 to TRBJ1-2; D is unresolved. CDR3 DNA: TGTGCCAGCAATAACGGGGTATATGGCTACACCTTC. It is translated as CASNNGVYGYTF. Together with reference TRBV2 and TRBJ1-2, the CDR3 gives the full variable domain: EPEVTQTPSHQVTQMGQEVILRCVPISNHLYFYWYRQILGQKVEFLVSFYNNEISEKSEIFDDQFSVERPDGSNFTLKIRSTKLEDSAMYFCASNNGVYGYTFGSGTRLTVV.